This TCR beta chain derives from a study of blood T cell repertoires in COVID-19. Study at large: The analysed material was cDNA or gDNA that came from T cells, B-cell-depleted T cells, or PBMCs.

In the original processing: Estimation of nucleated cell counts was performed using reference gene primer amplification. Produced via immunoSEQ multiplex PCR; TCRdb's table is partial and in-frame only. V, J and clone size are those of that table, while D and trimming were read from the DNA. The table shows about 98,000 clones, with 84% occurring only once. CDR3 length: 15 residues. The V and J ends lost 4 bases and 8 bases respectively, with 20 bases between them. CDR1 is MNHEY and CDR2 is SVGAGI in the germline V gene. This clone was picked up a small number of times. Sequencing input: peripheral blood. The receptor was isolated from a man aged 40-49 years with active or convalescent COVID-19. The rearrangement joins TRBV6-5 to TRBJ1-2; D ambiguous. The CDR3, as DNA: TGTGCCAGCAGTTTCTCTGGAGGCTCCCTATCCGGCTACACCTTC. It translates to CASSFSGGSLSGYTF.